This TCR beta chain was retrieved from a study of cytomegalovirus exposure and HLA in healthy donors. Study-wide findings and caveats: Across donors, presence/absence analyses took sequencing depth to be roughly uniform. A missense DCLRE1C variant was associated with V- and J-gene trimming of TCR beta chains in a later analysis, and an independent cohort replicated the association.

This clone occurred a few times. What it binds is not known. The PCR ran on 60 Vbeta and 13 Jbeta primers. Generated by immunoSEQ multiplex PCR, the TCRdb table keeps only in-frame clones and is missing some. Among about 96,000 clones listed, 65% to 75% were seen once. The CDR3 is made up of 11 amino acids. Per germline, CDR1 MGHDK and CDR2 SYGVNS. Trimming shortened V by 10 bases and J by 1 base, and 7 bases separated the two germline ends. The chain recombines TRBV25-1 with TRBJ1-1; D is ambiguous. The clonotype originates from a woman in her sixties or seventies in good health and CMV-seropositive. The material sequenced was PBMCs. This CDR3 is CATTENTEAFF. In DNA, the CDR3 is TGTGCCACAACAGAGAACACTGAAGCTTTCTTT. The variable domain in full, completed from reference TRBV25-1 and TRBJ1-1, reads EADIYQTPRYLVIGTGKKITLECSQTMGHDKMYWYQQDPGMELHLIHYSYGVNSTEKGDLSSESTVSRIRTEHFPLTLESARPSHTSQYLCATTENTEAFFGQGTRLTVV.